These 22 T cell receptor beta chains were sequenced from one sample in a study of T cell clonality in common variable immunodeficiency. TCRdb's copy holds only in-frame clones and misses some; the assay was immunoSEQ multiplex PCR. The sample was found to contain 40,000 to 50,000 clones, and every one recurs. The sequenced sample consisted of peripheral blood mononuclear cells. The receptors were sampled from a person aged 18-70 years in good health.

This clone has ten or more counts. The sequenced fragment ends 3 residues before the CDR3 boundary, so the rest is inferred from the germline J gene. The genes are TRBV5-6 and TRBJ2-7; the match to TRBD1 covers 8 bases. Looked up from germline, CDR1 is SGHDT and CDR2 is YYEEEE. V trimming: 0 bases; J trimming: 4 bases; junction bases outside the gene matches: 6. CDR3 size: 15 residues. CDR3 in amino acids: CASSLAGTGPYEQYF. CDR3 DNA (partial): TGTGCCAGCAGCTTGGCTGGGACAGGCCCTTACGAG.

The table lists this clone with many counts. The read falls 3 residues short of the CDR3 end, and the missing part is taken from the germline J gene. This chain uses TRBV4-2 with TRBJ2-2; D unresolved. This CDR3 is built from 13 residues. With 0 bases removed from V and 7 bases from J, the gap between germline ends came to 6 bases. The germline V gene encodes CDR1 LGHNA and CDR2 YNFKEQ. The CDR3 DNA, read in part, is TGTGCCAGCAGCCAAGATGAGGTCGGGGAG. Encoded protein: CASSQDEVGE. The full CDR3 protein is CASSQDEVGELFF.

This clone was observed at least ten times. The read ends 3 residues early relative to the CDR3; the germline J gene fills the gap. The genes are TRBV20-1 and TRBJ2-5; D might be TRBD1 or TRBD2, each matching 6 bases. Germline V gives CDR1 DFQATT, CDR2 SNEGSKA (reference sequence). This CDR3 contains 15 residues. The germline V and J ends were trimmed by 4 bases and 5 bases, with 20 bases remaining between them. CDR3 bases read: TGCAGTGCTACCCAATGGGGGCAGGGAGGCGAGACC. It translates to CSATQWGQGGET. The entire CDR3 protein reads CSATQWGQGGETQYF.

This clone was counted many times. A junction boundary mismatches the germline segment, possibly from a read error. The CDR3 extends 3 residues past the end of the read, so its final part is completed from the germline J gene. The genes are TRBV6-1 and TRBJ2-3; a possible D gene is TRBD1 (7 bases). CDR3 length: 15 amino acids. Germline assignment: CDR1 MNHNS and CDR2 SASEGT. Incomplete CDR3 DNA: TGTGCCAGCAGTGAAGGCGGAGGGACAGCAGAGACG. This encodes CASSEGGGTAET. The whole CDR3 protein reads CASSEGGGTAETQYF.

This clone was recorded at least ten times. The read falls 3 residues short of the CDR3 end, and the missing part is taken from the germline J gene. This chain joins TRBV18 and TRBJ2-3, with a tentative D call TRBD2 (6 bases). Germline CDR1 reads KGHSH; CDR2 reads LQKENI. Trimming shortened V by 6 bases and J by 0 bases, and 10 bases separated the two germline ends. CDR3 length: 14 amino acids. The chain's CDR3 is CASSRLESTDTQYF. The sequenced CDR3 bases are TGTGCCAGCTCGCGACTAGAGAGCACAGATACG. Complete variable domain (other parts from reference TRBV18 and TRBJ2-3): NAGVMQNPRHLVRRRGQEARLRCSPMKGHSHVYWYRQLPEEGLKFMVYLQKENIIDESGMPKERFSAEFPKEGPSILRIQQVVRGDSAAYFCASSRLESTDTQYFGPGTRLTVL.

This clone was found many times. From the germline J gene comes the end of the CDR3, since the read stops 3 residues before it. The chain links TRBV23-1 to TRBJ1-2; D gene uncertain. TRBV23-1 carries the ORF label, with uncertain function. This CDR3 is 12 amino acids long. V lost 6 bases, J lost 7 bases, and 12 bases lay in between. The covered CDR3 bases are TGCGCCAGCAGCCATACCGGGGTTGGC. It specifies CASSHTGVG. The whole CDR3 sequence is CASSHTGVGYTF.

This clone was found many times. The CDR3 region is CASSQARTVNTGELFF. The part of the CDR3 DNA that was read is TGCGCCAGCAGCCAAGCCCGGACAGTGAACACCGGGGAG. The chain carries TRBV4-1 and TRBJ2-2; tentatively, D is TRBD1 (6 bases). The read is 3 residues too short to cover the CDR3 end, so that end is filled in from the germline J gene. With 1 base removed from V and 1 base from J, the gap between germline ends came to 10 bases. The CDR3 spans 16 residues. The germline V gene encodes CDR1 MGHRA and CDR2 YSYEKL.

This clone was seen ten or more times. The read halts 3 residues ahead of the CDR3 end, with the missing end drawn from the germline J gene. The V gene is TRBV12-3 or TRBV12-4, the J gene TRBJ2-7; TRBD1 agrees at 10 bases. This CDR3 comprises 14 residues. V shed 7 bases and J 6 bases; nucleotides not matched to a gene: 9. CDR3 sequence reads: CASTKRTGGSEQYF. The sequenced part of the CDR3 DNA is TGTGCCAGCACTAAAAGGACAGGGGGTTCCGAG.

This clone has at least ten counts. The CDR3 extends 3 residues past the end of the read, so its final part is completed from the germline J gene. This chain links TRBV19 with TRBJ2-1; TRBD2 aligns across 9 bases. Unmatched junction bases numbered 8, after V lost 9 bases and J lost 8 bases. The CDR3 runs to 13 residues. Germline V gene data show CDR1 as LNHDA and CDR2 as SQIVND (reference sequence). The CDR3 here is CASAGLAFDEQFF. CDR3 bases read: TGTGCCAGCGCGGGACTAGCCTTCGATGAG.

This clone has ten or more counts. Read coverage stops 3 residues before the CDR3 terminus; the germline J gene supplies the remainder. The chain employs TRBV20-1 and TRBJ1-5, with 8 bases that match TRBD1. The length of the CDR3 is 14 residues. The germline CDR1 and CDR2 sequences are DFQATT and SNEGSKA (reference sequence). V trimming: 3 bases; J trimming: 6 bases; junction bases outside the gene matches: 7. Partial CDR3 DNA: TGCAGTGCTAGCCCGACAGGGGAATTTCAGCCC. Protein sequence: CSASPTGEFQP. The complete CDR3 reads CSASPTGEFQPQHF.

This clone has ten or more counts. The CDR3 extends 3 residues past the end of the read, so its final part is completed from the germline J gene. The chain carries TRBV6-2 or TRBV6-3 and TRBJ2-1; D gene unclear. This CDR3 is built from 15 residues. The V gene lost 3 bases and the J gene lost 2 bases, with 11 bases spanning the gap. Germline loops: CDR1 MNHEY, CDR2 SVGEGT. Partial CDR3 DNA: TGTGCCAGCAGTTATCAGCGATACCCCTACAATGAG. Protein sequence: CASSYQRYPYNE. The whole CDR3 sequence is CASSYQRYPYNEQFF.

CDR3 sequence reads: CASSLAGQGLSGANVLFF. The sequenced part of the CDR3 DNA is TGTGCCAGCAGCCTCGCGGGACAGGGGCTCTCTGGGGCCAACGTA. The chain has TRBV2 and TRBJ1-4; 10 bases map to TRBD1. The CDR3 extends 3 residues past the end of the read, so its final part is completed from the germline J gene. The germline V gene encodes CDR1 SNHLY and CDR2 FYNNEI. This CDR3 region has 18 residues.

This clone was seen ten or more times. The observed sequence ends 3 residues before the CDR3 terminus, with the missing tail filled in from the germline J gene. The V call is TRBV5-1, the J call TRBJ2-7; D might be TRBD2 (6 bases). Germline V gene lookup returns CDR1 SGHRS and CDR2 YFSETQ. The CDR3 has 15 residues. Trimming shortened V by 0 bases and J by 5 bases, and 15 bases separated the two germline ends. The DNA read from the CDR3 is TGCGCCAGCAGCTTGGTGGAGGGTTTAGTGGACGAG. Protein product: CASSLVEGLVDE. The full CDR3 sequence reads CASSLVEGLVDEQYF.

This clone was seen at least ten times. Read sequence stops 3 residues before the CDR3 end, and the germline J gene provides the missing end. V and J are TRBV7-9 and TRBJ1-2; a possible D gene is TRBD1 (5 bases). This CDR3 has 15 amino acids. Germline loops: CDR1 SEHNR, CDR2 FQNEAQ (reference sequence). V was cut by 4 bases and J by 0 bases, with 12 bases left in between. Incomplete CDR3 DNA: TGTGCCAGCAGCTCGCTCGGGGGACCTAACTATGGC. Protein: CASSSLGGPNYG. The CDR3 as a whole reads CASSSLGGPNYGYTF.

This clone was seen more than once but under ten times. A single base separates this from a much larger clone, so it may be a read error. The read is 3 residues too short to cover the CDR3 end, so that end is filled in from the germline J gene. This rearrangement joins TRBV6-2 or TRBV6-3 to TRBJ1-4; TRBD1 is a possible D gene (6 bases). Germline V gene lookup returns CDR1 MNHEY and CDR2 SVGEGT. CDR3 length: 14 residues. The part of the CDR3 DNA that was read is TGTGCCAGCAGACAGGGCCGGGGGGCCAACGTA. Its translation is CASRQGRGANV. The whole CDR3 sequence reads CASRQGRGANVLFF.

This clone was picked up many times. With the read ending 3 residues before the CDR3 end, the germline J gene is used to fill in that end. The rearrangement links TRBV12-5 to TRBJ2-7; 8 nucleotides match TRBD1. The J segment lost 4 bases and the V segment lost 3 bases, leaving 23 bases of the junction unmatched. This CDR3 is built from 20 residues. CDR1 is LGHNT, CDR2 FRNRAP, per germline. The CDR3 sequence is CASGLQLLSGQDFGGYEQYF. The covered CDR3 bases are TGTGCTAGTGGTTTACAACTTCTCTCGGGACAGGATTTTGGAGGGTACGAG.

This clone was observed at least ten times. CDR3 amino acids: CSAKAGAGQPQHF. The DNA read from the CDR3 is TGCAGTGCTAAGGCGGGGGCAGGTCAGCCC. The chain combines TRBV20-1 with TRBJ1-5; tentatively, D is TRBD1 (6 bases). The read falls 3 residues short of the CDR3 end, and the missing part is taken from the germline J gene. V dropped 4 bases and J dropped 6 bases, with 13 bases sitting between them. The germline V gene has CDR1 DFQATT and CDR2 SNEGSKA (reference sequence). The CDR3 contains 13 residues.

This clone was recorded many times. The sequence runs out 3 residues before the end of the CDR3; the remainder is reconstructed from the germline J gene. This sequence joins TRBV20-1 and TRBJ2-7; 10 bases line up with TRBD1. The CDR3 extends over 14 amino acids. V dropped 3 bases and J dropped 1; count of bases not matched to a gene: 3. Germline V gene sequence: CDR1 DFQATT, CDR2 SNEGSKA (reference sequence). CDR3 DNA (partial): TGCAGTGCTAGTGGGACAGGGGTTTCCTACGAG. Protein product: CSASGTGVSYE. The entire CDR3 sequence reads CSASGTGVSYEQYF.

This clone was counted ten times or more. Coverage ceases 3 residues before the CDR3 finishes, and the germline J gene fills in the end. V gene TRBV7-2 combines with J gene TRBJ1-1; unclear D gene. V was cut by 1 base and J by 2 bases, with 8 bases left in between. The CDR3 runs 14 residues. Per the germline V gene, CDR1 is SGHTA and CDR2 is FQGNSA. The CDR3 loop reads CASSLGWANTEAFF. The sequenced CDR3 bases are TGTGCCAGCAGCTTAGGGTGGGCCAACACTGAA. The variable domain in full, completed from reference TRBV7-2 and TRBJ1-1, reads GAGVSQSPSNKVTEKGKDVELRCDPISGHTALYWYRQSLGQGLEFLIYFQGNSAPDKSGLPSDRFSAERTGGSVSTLTIQRTQQEDSAVYLCASSLGWANTEAFFGQGTRLTVV.

At least ten counts were recorded for this clone. The read gets to within 3 residues of the CDR3 end, and the germline J gene fills in the rest. The genes are TRBV14 and TRBJ1-6; 7 nucleotides agree with TRBD1. The CDR3 is 14 residues long. V lost 0 bases, J lost 10 bases, and 3 bases stayed unmatched. Germline CDR1 and CDR2: SGHDN and FVKESK. CDR3 DNA (partial): TGTGCCAGCAGCCAAGAGACAGGGCAATCACCC. Residues: CASSQETGQSP. The entire CDR3 protein reads CASSQETGQSPLHF.

This clone showed up many times. Coverage ceases 3 residues before the CDR3 finishes, and the germline J gene fills in the end. This chain uses TRBV5-5 with TRBJ2-3, with D perhaps TRBD2 (6 bases). Looked up from germline, CDR1 is SGHKS and CDR2 is YYEKEE (reference sequence). The CDR3 is made up of 14 amino acids. Trimming stripped 2 bases from V and 4 bases from J, with 11 bases between. The CDR3 bases that were read are TGTGCCAGCAGCTTAACGGGGGTTTCAGATACG. Protein product: CASSLTGVSDT. The CDR3 in its entirety is CASSLTGVSDTQYF.

This clone was seen repeatedly, ten times or more. The read halts 3 residues ahead of the CDR3 end, with the missing end drawn from the germline J gene. This rearrangement joins TRBV10-3 to TRBJ1-1, with 8 positions matching TRBD1. Trimming cost V 11 bases and J 3 bases; bases outside gene matches: 8. The germline V gene encodes CDR1 ENHRY and CDR2 SYGVKD. The CDR3 is 13 amino acids. This CDR3 reads CALRGQGDTEAFF. The sequenced part of the CDR3 DNA is TGTGCCCTCCGCGGACAGGGCGACACTGAA.